The 26 T cell receptor beta chains below were found in one sample sequenced in a study of a mutant IDH1 vaccine in newly diagnosed glioma (dated by TCRdb to 2020 to 2022). The intended sense of this specimen's time point label: week 47, end of study. Each vaccine dose was 300 ug of a 20-mer mutant IDH1 peptide in Montanide, given subcutaneously with topical imiquimod. The library was produced with the immunoSEQ multiplex PCR assay. TCRdb obtained this table from immuneACCESS and retained in-frame rearrangements with V and J assigned. These tables miss some clones; where compared with another copy, unresolved V genes account for less than half of the shortfall, and the remainder is unexplained. The sample profile shows roughly 21,000 clones; roughly 84% of them were found once. The top ten clonotypes cover roughly 2.8% of the sample. Their antigens are not known. The specimen comprised PBMCs, sampled from a glioma patient whose treatment included an IDH1 peptide vaccine. These receptors originate from a man in his forties with glioma.

The CDR3 is CAISERGQGDTEAFF. CDR3 in DNA: TGTGCCATCAGTGAGAGGGGGCAGGGAGATACTGAAGCTTTCTTT. The rearrangement uses TRBV10-3 and TRBJ1-1; 7 nucleotides align to TRBD1. Germline assignment: CDR1 ENHRY and CDR2 SYGVKD. The length of the CDR3 is 15 residues. The J segment lost 5 bases and the V segment lost 2 bases, leaving 8 bases of the junction unmatched.

The J gene is TRBJ1-1, the V gene TRBV2; the D gene is possibly TRBD1 (5 bases). With 4 bases removed from V and 0 bases from J, the gap between germline ends came to 9 bases. CDR1 is SNHLY and CDR2 is FYNNEI in the germline V gene. This CDR3 comprises 14 residues. The CDR3 DNA follows: TGTGCCAGCAGTGCCCCGGGACTGAACACTGAAGCTTTCTTT. This encodes CASSAPGLNTEAFF.

This clone was seen once. This sequence joins TRBV5-1 and TRBJ1-5; D might be TRBD1 (5 bases). Trimming took off 0 bases at V and 0 bases at J, with 13 bases between the two ends. This CDR3 comprises 17 residues. CDR1 SGHRS and CDR2 YFSETQ come from the germline V gene. The DNA for the CDR3 is TGCGCCAGCAGCTTGGTGCCTACAGGTTATAGCAATCAGCCCCAGCATTTT. Its protein product is CASSLVPTGYSNQPQHF.

As DNA, the CDR3 is TGTGCCAGCAGTGATCGGGGGGAAAGGGAGTACTTC. Translating it yields CASSDRGEREYF. V usage is TRBV6-1 and J usage is TRBJ2-7; 7 bases are shared with TRBD2. CDR3 length: 12 residues. Trimming cost V 3 bases and J 11 bases; bases outside gene matches: 7. CDR1 and CDR2 from the germline V gene are MNHNS and SASEGT.

The chain employs TRBV4-2 and TRBJ1-1, with D unresolved. The CDR3 runs 13 residues. V lost 4 bases and J 3 bases, leaving 9 bases between the germline ends. The germline gives CDR1 LGHNA, CDR2 YNFKEQ. The CDR3 region has the DNA TGTGCCAGCAGCCCAATCGGGGACACTGAAGCTTTCTTT. Amino acids: CASSPIGDTEAFF.

V gene TRBV6-1 combines with J gene TRBJ2-7; the match to TRBD2 covers 14 bases. CDR3 size: 15 residues. Germline CDR1 and CDR2: MNHNS and SASEGT. V shed 4 bases, J shed 6 bases, and the junction held 5 bases outside the gene matches. CDR3 sequence (DNA): TGTGCCAGCAGTGCCGAAGGACTAGCGGGAGGCGAGCAGTACTTC. Encoded protein: CASSAEGLAGGEQYF.

This chain uses TRBV4-1 with TRBJ1-1; tentatively, D is TRBD1 (5 bases). The CDR3 has 16 residues. From germline, CDR1 is MGHRA and CDR2 YSYEKL. V was pared by 1 base and J by 5 bases, with 17 bases between. Here the CDR3 DNA reads TGCGCCAGCAGCCAAGTTGTAGGTCAGGGAAGGACTGAAGCTTTCTTT. Encoded protein: CASSQVVGQGRTEAFF.

The chain carries TRBV29-1 and TRBJ2-4, with D hard to call. CDR3 size: 12 residues. Trimming pared 6 bases from V and 2 bases from J, leaving 8 bases between. Germline V CDR1 and CDR2: SQVTM, ANQGSEA. CDR3 DNA sequence: TGCAGCGTCCACGGACCCAAAAACATTCAGTACTTC. Residues: CSVHGPKNIQYF. The entire variable domain, with the rest obtained from reference TRBV29-1 and TRBJ2-4, is as follows: SAVISQKPSRDICQRGTSLTIQCQVDSQVTMMFWYRQQPGQSLTLIATANQGSEATYESGFVIDKFPISRPNLTFSTLTVSNMSPEDSSIYLCSVHGPKNIQYFGAGTRLSVL.

The chain employs TRBV7-9 and TRBJ2-3; D gene ambiguous. The V gene's germline CDR1 is SEHNR and CDR2 FQNEAQ (reference sequence). Trimming shortened V by 3 bases and J by 0 bases, and 16 bases separated the two germline ends. There are 17 residues in the CDR3. CDR3 DNA: TGTGCCAGCAGCTTCTTGCGGATACCCATTAGCACAGATACGCAGTATTTT. This translates into CASSFLRIPISTDTQYF.

J is TRBJ1-1 and V is TRBV2; D gene ambiguous. Germline V gene lookup returns CDR1 SNHLY and CDR2 FYNNEI. V gave up 4 bases and J gave up 0 bases, with 6 bases separating them. The length of the CDR3 is 13 residues. CDR3 region: CASSVSMNTEAFF. CDR3 coding DNA: TGTGCCAGCAGTGTGTCCATGAACACTGAAGCTTTCTTT. The full variable domain, in which reference TRBV2 and TRBJ1-1 provide the parts outside the CDR3, is EPEVTQTPSHQVTQMGQEVILRCVPISNHLYFYWYRQILGQKVEFLVSFYNNEISEKSEIFDDQFSVERPDGSNFTLKIRSTKLEDSAMYFCASSVSMNTEAFFGQGTRLTVV.

This chain uses TRBV23-1 with TRBJ1-5; 7 bases line up with TRBD1. TRBV23-1 is filed as an ORF, its function uncertain. This CDR3 spans 16 amino acids. J lost 6 bases, V lost 7 bases, and 15 bases had no gene match. The chain's CDR3 is CASTPKDRKETQPQHF. In DNA form, the CDR3 reads TGCGCCAGCACCCCCAAGGACAGGAAAGAAACTCAGCCCCAGCATTTT.

This chain's CDR3 is CAIWTGGNTIYF. The CDR3 DNA follows: TGTGCCATCTGGACAGGGGGAAACACCATATATTTT. The chain has TRBV7-9 and TRBJ1-3; 8 bases are a match to TRBD1. The V and J ends lost 10 bases and 4 bases, in that order; junction bases with no gene match: 3. This CDR3 contains 12 residues. Germline V gene lookup returns CDR1 SEHNR and CDR2 FQNEAQ (reference sequence).

V and J are TRBV5-1 and TRBJ2-2; D is unresolved. Germline lookup yields CDR1 SGHRS and CDR2 YFSETQ. The length of the CDR3 is 13 residues. V shed 4 bases and J shed 4 bases, with 8 bases lying between them. The CDR3 protein is CASSLGRTGELFF. The CDR3 DNA follows: TGCGCCAGCAGCCTAGGACGCACCGGGGAGCTGTTTTTT.

CDR3 DNA sequence: TGTGCCAGAACCAACGTCCTGACTTTC. Translating gives CARTNVLTF. The chain employs TRBV5-3 and TRBJ2-6, with D uncertain. TRBV5-3 falls under the ORF class, with uncertain function. The CDR3 has 9 residues. The V gene lost 6 bases and the J gene lost 8 bases, with 0 bases spanning the gap.

The J gene is TRBJ2-7, the V gene TRBV18; 7 bases line up with TRBD1. Trimming cost V 1 base and J 0 bases; bases outside gene matches: 6. In germline, CDR1 is KGHSH, CDR2 LQKENI. The CDR3 contains 16 residues. CDR3 amino acids: CASSPRTGGSSYEQYF. DNA for the CDR3: TGTGCCAGCTCACCACGGACAGGCGGCAGCTCCTACGAGCAGTACTTC.

This sequence joins TRBV28 and TRBJ1-2; D call uncertain. From germline, CDR1 is MDHEN and CDR2 SYDVKM. The CDR3 is made up of 13 amino acids. V was cut by 4 bases and J by 0 bases, with 6 bases left in between. CDR3 coding DNA: TGTGCCAGCAGTTCAATCTCTAACTATGGCTACACCTTC. The encoded protein is CASSSISNYGYTF.

The genes are TRBV11-1 and TRBJ2-7; tentatively, D is TRBD1 or TRBD2 (5 bases each). Between the trimmed V and J ends, which lost 4 bases and 5 bases, there was a span of 12 bases. The CDR3 sequence is 13 residues long. CDR1 and CDR2 from the germline V gene are SGHAT and FQDESV (reference sequence). CDR3 DNA sequence: TGTGCCAGCAGCTCGGCTTTGGGACACGAGCAGTACTTC. The encoded protein is CASSSALGHEQYF.

CDR3 region: CAIGGPNYEQYF. In nucleotides, the CDR3 is TGTGCCATCGGAGGGCCAAATTACGAGCAGTACTTC. The chain has TRBV10-3 and TRBJ2-7; tentative D call: TRBD2 (6 bases). Trimming pared 8 bases from V and 4 bases from J, leaving 12 bases between. The germline V gene encodes CDR1 ENHRY and CDR2 SYGVKD. CDR3 length: 12 residues.

This chain uses TRBV19 with TRBJ1-5; perhaps TRBD1 as D (6 bases). The V end lost 3 bases, the J end lost 4 bases, and 16 bases lay between the germline ends. Germline CDR1 LNHDA, CDR2 SQIVND (reference sequence). CDR3 length equals 16 residues. The CDR3 DNA follows: TGTGCCAGTAGTATGCCCCGCCAGGGGAGGAATCAGCCCCAGCATTTT. It translates to CASSMPRQGRNQPQHF. The full variable domain, with the rest looked up from reference TRBV19 and TRBJ1-5, is DGGITQSPKYLFRKEGQNVTLSCEQNLNHDAMYWYRQDPGQGLRLIYYSQIVNDFQKGDIAEGYSVSREKKESFPLTVTSAQKNPTAFYLCASSMPRQGRNQPQHFGDGTRLSIL.

This sequence joins TRBV7-9 and TRBJ1-3; D gene unclear. Germline V gives CDR1 SEHNR, CDR2 FQNEAQ (reference sequence). Trimming stripped 5 bases from V and 1 base from J, with 15 bases between. The CDR3 covers 16 residues. The CDR3 loop reads CASSLPTMTSGNTIYF. CDR3 DNA: TGTGCCAGCAGCCTGCCGACGATGACTTCTGGAAACACCATATATTTT.

Concerning this clone itself: At one end, the junction sequence differs from germline, possibly due to a read error. The rearrangement uses TRBV5-1 and TRBJ1-2; 10 bases are shared with TRBD1. Looked up from germline, CDR1 is SGHRS and CDR2 is YFSETQ. The CDR3 covers 14 residues. CDR3 protein: CASSVPGQGQGYAF. The CDR3, as DNA: TGCGCCAGCAGCGTACCGGGACAGGGGCAGGGCTACGCCTTC. Looking up the rest from reference TRBV5-1 and TRBJ1-2 gives the full variable domain: KAGVTQTPRYLIKTRGQQVTLSCSPISGHRSVSWYQQTPGQGLQFLFEYFSETQRNKGNFPGRFSGRQFSNSRSEMNVSTLELGDSALYLCASSVPGQGQGYAFGSGTRLTVV.

The rearrangement links TRBV29-1 to TRBJ2-7; tentative D call: TRBD2 (6 bases). Germline V gives CDR1 SQVTM, CDR2 ANQGSEA. V was shortened by 6 bases and J by 2 bases, with 17 bases between the two germline ends. This CDR3 comprises 14 residues. CDR3 DNA: TGCAGCGTGTATATTAGCGGTTCGACCTACGAGCAGTACTTC. This translates into CSVYISGSTYEQYF.

The chain joins TRBV4-2 to TRBJ2-1; TRBD1 matches 8 bases. The V gene's germline CDR1 is LGHNA and CDR2 YNFKEQ. V lost 4 bases and J lost 6; bases outside the gene matches: 5. The CDR3 totals 14 residues. CDR3 amino acids: CASSPRTGSNEQFF. The CDR3 DNA reads TGTGCCAGCAGCCCGCGGACAGGGTCCAATGAGCAGTTCTTC.

The CDR3 region is CASSQDWPSGSRGNIQYF. The CDR3 nucleotides read TGTGCCAGCAGCCAAGACTGGCCTAGCGGGAGCCGGGGAAACATTCAGTACTTC. The chain has TRBV4-2 and TRBJ2-4, with 10 bases matching TRBD2. V was pared by 0 bases and J by 6 bases, with 11 bases of the junction left unmatched. Germline CDR1 reads LGHNA; CDR2 reads YNFKEQ. CDR3 size: 18 residues.

The chain recombines TRBV14 with TRBJ1-4; D is unclear. The length of the CDR3 is 14 residues. Trimming pared 3 bases from V and 0 bases from J, leaving 5 bases between. Germline-derived CDR1 and CDR2 are SGHDN and FVKESK. The CDR3 nucleotides are TGTGCCAGCAGCCAGGTCGCAACTAATGAAAAACTGTTTTTT. This sequence encodes CASSQVATNEKLFF.

This rearrangement joins TRBV13 to TRBJ2-7, with D possibly matching TRBD2 (5 bases). The CDR3 contains 13 residues. Trimming shortened V by 6 bases and J by 6 bases, and 15 bases separated the two germline ends. CDR1 is PRHDT and CDR2 is FYEKMQ in the germline V gene (reference sequence). In DNA form, the CDR3 reads TGTGCCAGCAGAGTTACTAGTACGAGCGAGCAGTACTTC. This encodes CASRVTSTSEQYF.